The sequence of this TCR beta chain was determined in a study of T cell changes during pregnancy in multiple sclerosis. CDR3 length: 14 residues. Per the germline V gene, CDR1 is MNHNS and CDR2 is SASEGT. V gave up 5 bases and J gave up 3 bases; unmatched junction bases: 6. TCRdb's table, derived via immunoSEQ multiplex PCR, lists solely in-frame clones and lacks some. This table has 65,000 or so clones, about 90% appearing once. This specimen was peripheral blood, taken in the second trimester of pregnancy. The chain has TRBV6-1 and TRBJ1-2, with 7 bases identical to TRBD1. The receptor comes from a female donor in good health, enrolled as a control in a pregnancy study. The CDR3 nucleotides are TGTGCCAGCAGTCGCCGGGACAGCTACTATGGCTACACCTTC. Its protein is CASSRRDSYYGYTF.